The T cell receptor beta chain described here comes from a study of blood T cell repertoires in COVID-19. Study information: Whether acute or convalescent, the COVID-19 samples came from the United States, Italy and Spain. Sources were T cells, B-cell-depleted T cells, or PBMCs; the material itself was cDNA or gDNA.

Deletions cut 0 bases from V and 5 bases from J, with 13 bases between. This CDR3 is built from 16 residues. Per the germline V gene, CDR1 is WSHSY and CDR2 is SAAADI. Original processing notes: Reference gene primer amplification yielded estimated nucleated cell counts. Profiling relied on immunoSEQ multiplex PCR, and the TCRdb table lists in-frame clones only, not all of them. That table supplies the V and J calls and clone size; D and trimming were determined from the DNA. The sample holds fewer than 250,000 clones, about 83% seen once. This chain connects TRBV10-2 to TRBJ1-4; D might be TRBD1 (6 bases). The source of this sequence is a woman between 70 and 85 years old with active or convalescent COVID-19. The sample taken for sequencing was peripheral blood. The CDR3 sequence is CASSESARTVNEKLFF. DNA for the CDR3: TGCGCCAGCAGTGAGTCAGCCCGGACAGTGAATGAAAAACTGTTTTTT.